Each of the 2 T cell receptor beta chains below was sequenced from the same sample in a study of regulatory T cells in long-lasting Graves disease. Sequencing libraries for TCR beta were prepared with iRepertoire HTBI primers and Arm-PCR of CDR3 regions. TCRdb re-called the multiplex PCR reads with MiXCR, one entry per CDR3 protein. This sample has around 500,000 distinct CDR3 sequences, with around 15% found just once. The time point denotes: newly diagnosed GD, antithyroid drugs for less than 3 months. RNA extracted from PBMCs served as the sequencing template. This sample was also put to use in a study of T cells in Graves' hyperthyroidism and ophthalmopathy.

Sequenced material: peripheral blood mononuclear cells (PBMCs), taken at new diagnosis, from a patient treated with antithyroid drugs. The origin of the receptors is a middle-aged woman with Graves disease.

In its sample, this clonotype was seen many times. The CDR3 sequence is CASMLDRNTEAFF. As DNA, the CDR3 is TGTGCCAGCATGTTGGACAGAAACACTGAAGCTTTCTTT. The gene calls are TRBV2 and TRBJ1-1; possible D gene TRBD1, 6 bases. Trimming stripped 7 bases from V and 2 bases from J, with 11 bases between. CDR1 is SNHLY and CDR2 is FYNNEI in the germline V gene. This CDR3 region has 13 residues. Full variable domain (rest looked up from reference TRBV2 and TRBJ1-1): EPEVTQTPSHQVTQMGQEVILRCVPISNHLYFYWYRQILGQKVEFLVSFYNNEISEKSEIFDDQFSVERPDGSNFTLKIRSTKLEDSAMYFCASMLDRNTEAFFGQGTRLTVV.

Ten or more counts support this clonotype. J is TRBJ1-1 and V is TRBV6-1, with D uncertain. There are 14 residues in the CDR3. Germline CDR1 and CDR2: MNHNS and SASEGT. Trimming took off 6 bases at V and 2 bases at J, with 13 bases between the two ends. In nucleotides, the CDR3 is TGTGCCAGCAGAACGGCCAGCGTAAACACTGAAGCTTTCTTT. This translates into CASRTASVNTEAFF.